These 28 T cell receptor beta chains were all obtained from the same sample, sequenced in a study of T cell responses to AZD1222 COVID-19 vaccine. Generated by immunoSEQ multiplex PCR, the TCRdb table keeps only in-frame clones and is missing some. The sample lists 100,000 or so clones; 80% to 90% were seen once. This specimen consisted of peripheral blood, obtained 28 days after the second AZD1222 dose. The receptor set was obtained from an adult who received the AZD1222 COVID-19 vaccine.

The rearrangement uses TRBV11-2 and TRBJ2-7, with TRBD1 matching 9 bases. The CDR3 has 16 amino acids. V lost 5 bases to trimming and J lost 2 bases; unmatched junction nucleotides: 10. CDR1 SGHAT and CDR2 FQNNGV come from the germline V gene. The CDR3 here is CASSKVPGQGTYEQYF. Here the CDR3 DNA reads TGTGCCAGCAGCAAGGTCCCGGGACAGGGCACCTACGAGCAGTACTTC.

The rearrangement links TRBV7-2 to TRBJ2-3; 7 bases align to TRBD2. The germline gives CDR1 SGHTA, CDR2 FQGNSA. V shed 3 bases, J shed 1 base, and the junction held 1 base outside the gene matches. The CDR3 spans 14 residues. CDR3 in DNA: TGTGCCAGCAGCTTTGCGGGAGGCACAGATACGCAGTATTTT. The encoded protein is CASSFAGGTDTQYF.

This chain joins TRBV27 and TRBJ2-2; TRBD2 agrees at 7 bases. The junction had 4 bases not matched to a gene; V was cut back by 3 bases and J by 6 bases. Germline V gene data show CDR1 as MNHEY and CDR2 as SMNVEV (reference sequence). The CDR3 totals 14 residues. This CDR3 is CASSFGGYAGELFF. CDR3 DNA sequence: TGTGCCAGCAGTTTCGGGGGGTATGCCGGGGAGCTGTTTTTT.

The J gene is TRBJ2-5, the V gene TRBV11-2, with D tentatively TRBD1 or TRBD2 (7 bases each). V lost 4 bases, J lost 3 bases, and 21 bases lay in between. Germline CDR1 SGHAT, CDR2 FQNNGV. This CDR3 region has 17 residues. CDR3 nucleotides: TGTGCCAGCAGCTCGCAGGGGGGAGGGGGGACCGAAGAGACCCAGTACTTC. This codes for CASSSQGGGGTEETQYF.

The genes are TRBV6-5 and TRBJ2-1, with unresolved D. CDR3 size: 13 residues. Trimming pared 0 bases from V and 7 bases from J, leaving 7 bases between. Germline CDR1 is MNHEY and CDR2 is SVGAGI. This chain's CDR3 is CASSYSEGNEQFF. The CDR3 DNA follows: TGTGCCAGCAGTTACTCTGAAGGAAATGAGCAGTTCTTC.

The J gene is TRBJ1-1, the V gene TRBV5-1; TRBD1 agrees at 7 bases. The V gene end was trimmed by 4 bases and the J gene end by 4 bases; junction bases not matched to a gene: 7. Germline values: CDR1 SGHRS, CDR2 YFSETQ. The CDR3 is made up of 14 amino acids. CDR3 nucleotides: TGCGCCAGCAGCGAAGGGGGCTGGGGCACTGAAGCTTTCTTT. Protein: CASSEGGWGTEAFF. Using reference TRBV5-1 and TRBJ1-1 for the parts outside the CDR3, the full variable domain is KAGVTQTPRYLIKTRGQQVTLSCSPISGHRSVSWYQQTPGQGLQFLFEYFSETQRNKGNFPGRFSGRQFSNSRSEMNVSTLELGDSALYLCASSEGGWGTEAFFGQGTRLTVV.

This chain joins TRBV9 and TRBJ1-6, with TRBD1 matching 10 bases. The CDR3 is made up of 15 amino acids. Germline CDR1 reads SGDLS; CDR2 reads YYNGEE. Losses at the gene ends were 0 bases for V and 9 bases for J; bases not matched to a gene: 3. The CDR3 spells CASSVGGDRGSPLHF. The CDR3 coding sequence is TGTGCCAGCAGCGTAGGGGGGGACAGGGGTTCACCCCTCCACTTT. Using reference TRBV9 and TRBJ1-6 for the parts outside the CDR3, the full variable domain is DSGVTQTPKHLITATGQRVTLRCSPRSGDLSVYWYQQSLDQGLQFLIQYYNGEERAKGNILERFSAQQFPDLHSELNLSSLELGDSALYFCASSVGGDRGSPLHFGNGTRLTVT.

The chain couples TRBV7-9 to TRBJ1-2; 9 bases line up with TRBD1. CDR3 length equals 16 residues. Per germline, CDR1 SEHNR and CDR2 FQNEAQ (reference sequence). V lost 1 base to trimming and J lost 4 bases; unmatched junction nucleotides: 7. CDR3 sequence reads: CASSLGGTGLFYGYTF. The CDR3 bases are TGTGCCAGCAGCTTAGGGGGGACAGGGTTGTTCTATGGCTACACCTTC.

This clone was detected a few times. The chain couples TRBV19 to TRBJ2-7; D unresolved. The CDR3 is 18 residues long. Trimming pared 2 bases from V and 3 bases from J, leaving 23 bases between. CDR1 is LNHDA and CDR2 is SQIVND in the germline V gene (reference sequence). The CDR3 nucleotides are TGTGCCAGTAGTATAATGGCAGACCAGCAACTCCGACTCTACGAGCAGTACTTC. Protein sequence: CASSIMADQQLRLYEQYF.

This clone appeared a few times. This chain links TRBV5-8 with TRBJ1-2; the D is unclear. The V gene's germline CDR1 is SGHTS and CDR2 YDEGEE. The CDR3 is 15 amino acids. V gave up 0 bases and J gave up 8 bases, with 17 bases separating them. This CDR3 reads CASSLEQTPIWGYTF. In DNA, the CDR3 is TGTGCCAGCAGCTTGGAACAGACTCCTATATGGGGCTACACCTTC.

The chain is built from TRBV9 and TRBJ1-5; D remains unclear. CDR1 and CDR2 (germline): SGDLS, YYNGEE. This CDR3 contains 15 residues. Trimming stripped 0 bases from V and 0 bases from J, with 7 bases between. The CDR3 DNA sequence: TGTGCCAGCAGCGTAGGGGAGTATAGCAATCAGCCCCAGCATTTT. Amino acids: CASSVGEYSNQPQHF.

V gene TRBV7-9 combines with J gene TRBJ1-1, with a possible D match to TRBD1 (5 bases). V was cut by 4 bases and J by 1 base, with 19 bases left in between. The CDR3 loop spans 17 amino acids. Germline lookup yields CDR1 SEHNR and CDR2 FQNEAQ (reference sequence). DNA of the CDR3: TGTGCCAGCAGCTCCTCCCTGCGACAGAACCAGAACACTGAAGCTTTCTTT. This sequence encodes CASSSSLRQNQNTEAFF.

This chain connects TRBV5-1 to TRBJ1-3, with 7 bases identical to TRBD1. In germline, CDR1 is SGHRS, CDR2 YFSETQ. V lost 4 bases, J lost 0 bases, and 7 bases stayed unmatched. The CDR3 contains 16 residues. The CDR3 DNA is TGCGCCAGCAGCCCGCCGGGACAGAACTCTGGAAACACCATATATTTT. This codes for CASSPPGQNSGNTIYF.

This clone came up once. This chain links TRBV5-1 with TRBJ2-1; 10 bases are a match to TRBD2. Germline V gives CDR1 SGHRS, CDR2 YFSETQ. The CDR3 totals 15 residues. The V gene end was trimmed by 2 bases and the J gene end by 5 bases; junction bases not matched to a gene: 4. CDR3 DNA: TGCGCCAGCAGCTTATACGGGACTAGCGACAATGAGCAGTTCTTC. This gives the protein CASSLYGTSDNEQFF. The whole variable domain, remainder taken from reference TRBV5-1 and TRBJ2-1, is KAGVTQTPRYLIKTRGQQVTLSCSPISGHRSVSWYQQTPGQGLQFLFEYFSETQRNKGNFPGRFSGRQFSNSRSEMNVSTLELGDSALYLCASSLYGTSDNEQFFGPGTRLTVL.

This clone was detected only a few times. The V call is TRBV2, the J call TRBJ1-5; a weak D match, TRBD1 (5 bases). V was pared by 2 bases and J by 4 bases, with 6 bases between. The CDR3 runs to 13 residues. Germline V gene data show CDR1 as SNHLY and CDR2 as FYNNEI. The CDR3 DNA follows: TGTGCCAGCAGTGAATGGGGGAATCAGCCCCAGCATTTT. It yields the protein CASSEWGNQPQHF.

CDR3 loop: CSVWANEQFF. In DNA, the CDR3 is TGCAGCGTGTGGGCCAATGAGCAGTTCTTC. The rearrangement joins TRBV29-1 to TRBJ2-1; no clear D gene. The germline V and J ends were trimmed by 6 bases and 6 bases, with 6 bases remaining between them. CDR3 length: 10 amino acids. Germline loops: CDR1 SQVTM, CDR2 ANQGSEA.

DNA for the CDR3: TGCAGCGTGAAAACAGGGTTCCCGTACGAGCAGTACTTC. Protein: CSVKTGFPYEQYF. V and J are TRBV29-1 and TRBJ2-7; weak D call: TRBD1 (6 bases). Germline CDR1 is SQVTM and CDR2 is ANQGSEA. The V end was cut by 6 bases, the J end by 4 bases, with 16 bases between. The CDR3 has 13 amino acids.

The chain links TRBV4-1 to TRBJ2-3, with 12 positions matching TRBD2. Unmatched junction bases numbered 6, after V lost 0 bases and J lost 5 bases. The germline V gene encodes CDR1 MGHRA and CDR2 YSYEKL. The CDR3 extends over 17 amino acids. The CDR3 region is CASSQEGLAGGRDTQYF. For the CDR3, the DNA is TGCGCCAGCAGCCAAGAGGGTCTAGCGGGGGGGAGAGATACGCAGTATTTT.

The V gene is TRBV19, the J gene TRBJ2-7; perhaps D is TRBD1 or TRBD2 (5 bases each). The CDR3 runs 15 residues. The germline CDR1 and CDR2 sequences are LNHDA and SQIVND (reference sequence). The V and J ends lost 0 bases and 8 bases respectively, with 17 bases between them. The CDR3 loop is CASSIDPSSEGKQYF. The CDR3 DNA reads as TGTGCCAGTAGTATAGATCCTAGCTCCGAGGGGAAGCAGTACTTC.

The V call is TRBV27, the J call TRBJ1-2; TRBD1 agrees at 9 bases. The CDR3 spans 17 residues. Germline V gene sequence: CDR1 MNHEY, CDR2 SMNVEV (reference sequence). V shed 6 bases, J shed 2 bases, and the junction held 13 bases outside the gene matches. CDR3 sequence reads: CASSLWGPGQGNYGYTF. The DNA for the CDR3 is TGTGCCAGCAGCCTTTGGGGACCGGGACAGGGAAACTATGGCTACACCTTC.

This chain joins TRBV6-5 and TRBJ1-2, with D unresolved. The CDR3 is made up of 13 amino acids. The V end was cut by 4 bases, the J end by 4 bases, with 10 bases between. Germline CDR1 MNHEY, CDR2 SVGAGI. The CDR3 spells CASSWTIAYGYTF. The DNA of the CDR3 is TGTGCCAGCAGTTGGACGATTGCCTATGGCTACACCTTC.

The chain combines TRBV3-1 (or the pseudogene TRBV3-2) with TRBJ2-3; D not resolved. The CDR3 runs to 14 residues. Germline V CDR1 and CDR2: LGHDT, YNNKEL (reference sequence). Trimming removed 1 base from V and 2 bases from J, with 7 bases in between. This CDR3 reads CASSQGSFTDTQYF. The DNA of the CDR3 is TGTGCCAGCAGCCAAGGTTCATTCACAGATACGCAGTATTTT.

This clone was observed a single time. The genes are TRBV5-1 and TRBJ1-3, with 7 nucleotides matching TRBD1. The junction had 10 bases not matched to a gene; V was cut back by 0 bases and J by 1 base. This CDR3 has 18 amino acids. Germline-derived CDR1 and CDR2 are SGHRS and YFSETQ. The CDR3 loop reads CASSLVRGRGRSGNTIYF. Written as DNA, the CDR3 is TGCGCCAGCAGCTTGGTTCGTGGTAGGGGGCGATCTGGAAACACCATATATTTT.

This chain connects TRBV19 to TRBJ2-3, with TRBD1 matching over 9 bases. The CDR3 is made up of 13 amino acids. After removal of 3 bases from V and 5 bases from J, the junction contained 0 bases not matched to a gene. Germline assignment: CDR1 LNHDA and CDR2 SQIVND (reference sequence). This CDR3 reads CASSMGQGDTQYF. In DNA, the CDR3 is TGTGCCAGTAGTATGGGACAGGGAGATACGCAGTATTTT.

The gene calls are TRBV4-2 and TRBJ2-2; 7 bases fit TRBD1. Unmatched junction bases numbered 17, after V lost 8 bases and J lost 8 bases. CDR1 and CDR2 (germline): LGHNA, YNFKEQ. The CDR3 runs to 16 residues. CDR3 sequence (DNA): TGTGCCAGCGGCCTCGCTAGACAGGGTGAAAGTGGGGAGCTGTTTTTT. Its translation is CASGLARQGESGELFF.

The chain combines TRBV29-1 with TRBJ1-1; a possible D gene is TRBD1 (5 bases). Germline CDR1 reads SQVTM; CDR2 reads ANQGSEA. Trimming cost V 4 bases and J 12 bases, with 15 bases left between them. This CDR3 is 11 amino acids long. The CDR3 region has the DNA TGCAGCGTTGGTGTTAAGGGGATGACTTTCTTT. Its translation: CSVGVKGMTFF.

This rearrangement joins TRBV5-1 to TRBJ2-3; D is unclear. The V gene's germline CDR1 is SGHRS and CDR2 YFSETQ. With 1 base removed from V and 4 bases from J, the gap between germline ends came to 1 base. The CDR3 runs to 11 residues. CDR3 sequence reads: CASSLSDTQYF. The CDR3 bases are TGCGCCAGCAGCTTGTCAGATACGCAGTATTTT. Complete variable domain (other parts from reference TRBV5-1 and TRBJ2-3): KAGVTQTPRYLIKTRGQQVTLSCSPISGHRSVSWYQQTPGQGLQFLFEYFSETQRNKGNFPGRFSGRQFSNSRSEMNVSTLELGDSALYLCASSLSDTQYFGPGTRLTVL.

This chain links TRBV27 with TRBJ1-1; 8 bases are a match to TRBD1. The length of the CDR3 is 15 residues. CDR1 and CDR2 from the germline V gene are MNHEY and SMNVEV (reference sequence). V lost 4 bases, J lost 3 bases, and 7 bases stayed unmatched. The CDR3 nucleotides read TGTGCCAGCAGTTCGGACAGGGTGTGGGACACTGAAGCTTTCTTT. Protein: CASSSDRVWDTEAFF.